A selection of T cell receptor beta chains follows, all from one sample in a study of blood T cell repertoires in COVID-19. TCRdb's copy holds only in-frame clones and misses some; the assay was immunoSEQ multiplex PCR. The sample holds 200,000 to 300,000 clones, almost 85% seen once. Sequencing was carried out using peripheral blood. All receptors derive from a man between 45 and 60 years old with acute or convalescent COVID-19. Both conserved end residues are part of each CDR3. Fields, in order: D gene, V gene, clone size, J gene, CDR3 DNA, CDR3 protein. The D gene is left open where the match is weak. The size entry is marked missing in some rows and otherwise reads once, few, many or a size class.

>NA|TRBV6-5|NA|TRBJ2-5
TGTGCCAGCAGTTACTCGAGGGGCGGGGAGGAGACCCAGTACTTC
CASSYSRGGEETQYF
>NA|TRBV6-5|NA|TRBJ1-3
TGTGCCAGCAGGACTCTGGGAGGGGGAAACACCATATATTTT
CASRTLGGGNTIYF
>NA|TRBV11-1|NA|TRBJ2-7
TGTGCCAGCAGCTTAGCGGGAGTGACCTACGAGCAGTACTTC
CASSLAGVTYEQYF
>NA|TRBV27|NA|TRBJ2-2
TGTGCCAGCAGAACAGATTCCCCCACCGGGGAGCTGTTTTTT
CASRTDSPTGELFF
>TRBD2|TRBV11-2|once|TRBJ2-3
TGTGCCAGCAGCTTATTTTATAGCGGGGGGATCACAGATACGCAGTATTTT
CASSLFYSGGITDTQYF
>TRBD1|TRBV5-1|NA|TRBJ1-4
TGCGCCAGCAGCTGGACAGGGGAGGGGGAAAAACTGTTTTTT
CASSWTGEGEKLFF
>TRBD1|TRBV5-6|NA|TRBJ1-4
TGTGCCAGCAGCGCTGGGACAGGGGGCCGGGAGGATGAAAAACTGTTTTTT
CASSAGTGGREDEKLFF
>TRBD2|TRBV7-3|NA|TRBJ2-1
TGTGCCAGCAGCCCAAGGGCTAGCGGGGGAGATAATGAGCAGTTCTTC
CASSPRASGGDNEQFF
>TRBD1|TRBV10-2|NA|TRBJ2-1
TGCGCCAGCCTTATGCTAGACAGGGGGCGAGTCTATGAGCAGTTCTTC
CASLMLDRGRVYEQFF
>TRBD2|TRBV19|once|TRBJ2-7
TGTGCCAGGGGGGGAGGAGCGGGATACGAGCAGTACTTC
CARGGGAGYEQYF
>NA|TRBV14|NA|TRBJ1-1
TGTGCCAGCAAAGGGGTGTTCACTGAAGCTTTCTTT
CASKGVFTEAFF
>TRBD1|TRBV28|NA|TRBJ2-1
TGTGCCAGCAGTCTGACAGGGGGGGGCTGGTTACCGTTCTTC
CASSLTGGGWLPFF
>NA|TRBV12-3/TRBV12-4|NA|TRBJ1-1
TGTGCCAGCAGGTCCTACAGTTTTACTGAAGCTTTCTTT
CASRSYSFTEAFF
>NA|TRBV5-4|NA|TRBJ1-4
TGTGCCAGCAGCTTGGACGGGAGTTCCCATGAAAAACTGTTTTTT
CASSLDGSSHEKLFF
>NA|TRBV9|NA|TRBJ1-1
TGTGCCAGCAGCGACATGGAGGGGATCGACACTGAAGCTTTCTTT
CASSDMEGIDTEAFF
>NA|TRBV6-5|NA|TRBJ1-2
TGTGCCAGCAGCCGGACAGCTAACTATGGCTACACCTTC
CASSRTANYGYTF